A selection of T cell receptor beta chains follows, all from one sample in a study of CD8+CD57+ T cells in acquired aplastic anemia. TCRdb ran MiXCR on the reads and lists one entry per CDR3 protein. The top ten clones hold 2.5% to 3.5% of a sample with about 160,000 distinct CDR3 sequences, roughly half of them seen once. Sequencing input: sorted CD4+, CD8+, or CD8+CD57+ T cells (not recorded which) from PBMCs. Every receptor here comes from a human donor with aplastic anemia. Both conserved end residues are part of each CDR3. Fields, in order: V gene, CDR3 length, clone size, J gene, CDR3 protein. Expanded clones are given a class, and other clones once, few, many or no size at all.

TRBV7-9	9	-	TRBJ2-7	CASSLQGGF
TRBV12-3/TRBV12-4	15	many	TRBJ2-3	CASSLWGYDTDTQYF
TRBV13	16	many	TRBJ2-6	CASREATSGGSNVLTF
TRBV12-3/TRBV12-4	12	-	TRBJ2-7	CASSFNSYEQYF
TRBV2	15	-	TRBJ2-1	CASSWRGTGTNEQFF
TRBV10-3	11	-	TRBJ1-1	CAISGNEEAFF
TRBV15	15	-	TRBJ2-7	CATSRDTRISYEQYF
TRBV7-3	14	many	TRBJ2-2	CASSSAGFTGELFF
TRBV11-2	14	-	TRBJ1-1	CASSYQGLHTEAFF
TRBV7-3	15	many	TRBJ1-6	CASSLPTGNNSPLHF
TRBV25-1	15	medium-sized	TRBJ1-3	CASSEAWGDGNTIYF
TRBV3-1	15	-	TRBJ2-1	CASSHIAGGNSEQFF
TRBV4-1	15	once	TRBJ1-1	CASSHPPSGITEAFF
TRBV6-1	13	many	TRBJ2-3	CASSEGVTDTQYF
TRBV6-1	16	many	TRBJ2-7	CASRDPRGDRSYEQYF
TRBV15	14	many	TRBJ1-4	CATSRGDRSEKLFF
TRBV7-2	13	-	TRBJ1-1	CASSFSVNTEAFF
TRBV7-2	13	many	TRBJ1-1	CASSSRIATEAFF
TRBV10-3	15	-	TRBJ2-7	CASSQTSGGAYEQYF
TRBV19	14	-	TRBJ2-2	CASSITLGTGELFF
TRBV11-3	16	many	TRBJ2-6	CASSRDPNSGANVLTF
TRBV6-1	15	many	TRBJ1-1	CASRVGGVENTEAFF
TRBV20-1	14	-	TRBJ2-3	CSASERGRTDTQYF
TRBV19	13	many	TRBJ2-2	CASSEQGAGELFF
TRBV9	17	-	TRBJ1-5	CASSVADGSYSNQPQHF
TRBV24-1	17	-	TRBJ2-7	CATSDLPDRGKGYEQYF
TRBV7-6	14	once	TRBJ1-2	CASSDRDRVRGYTF
TRBV19	14	many	TRBJ2-7	CATRTGTGFYEQYF
TRBV5-1	13	-	TRBJ2-7	CASSLGQGNEQYF
TRBV7-8	16	many	TRBJ2-3	CASSAGLAGVQDTQYF
TRBV7-9	14	-	TRBJ1-5	CASSQGYSNQPQHF
TRBV24-1	16	many	TRBJ2-1	CATSDGTAGLYNEQFF
TRBV7-3	15	-	TRBJ1-2	CASSPPRLTNYGYTF
TRBV12-5	14	many	TRBJ1-5	CASGPDRDFQPQHF
TRBV19	12	-	TRBJ1-2	CASSPLGYGYTF
TRBV7-9	13	once	TRBJ2-7	CASSTRQLYEQYF
TRBV6-1	15	many	TRBJ1-6	CASRKSGRRDSPLHF
TRBV7-6	17	-	TRBJ2-1	CASSLGVGQGNYNEQFF
TRBV15	16	-	TRBJ2-1	CATSIRSGSGGDEQFF
TRBV5-1	14	-	TRBJ1-3	CASSSSSSGNTIYF